This section outlines one TCR beta chain sequence together with its context. This sample was taken from a study of T cells expressing NK-cell markers. It was by 5'RACE template switching with UMIs that TCR beta cDNA was made. TCRdb reprocessed the 5' RACE reads, keeping one entry per CDR3 protein, no DNA. This sample contains roughly 150,000 distinct CDR3 sequences. The CDR3 contains 14 residues. Germline V gene lookup returns CDR1 MGHRA and CDR2 YSYEKL. Sequenced input: blood T cells: a sorted CD56 or NKG2C T cell subset, CD4+ or CD8+ T cells, or bulk PBMC T cells (not recorded which). This chain uses TRBV4-1 with TRBJ2-5; TCRdb designates TRBD1, a call that cannot be tested without DNA. This TCR was sampled from a woman aged 18-70 years in good health. The CDR3 here is CASSQDSGEETQYF.